This T cell receptor beta chain was recorded in a study of somatic mutations in cytotoxic T cells in rheumatoid arthritis. Assay used: immunoSEQ multiplex PCR; TCRdb lists only in-frame clones, some missing. The table has tens of thousands of clones, roughly 80% seen once. Worth noting for this clone: Its specificity is unknown.

Broader study findings: For CD8+ T-cell clonality, rheumatoid arthritis patients and age-matched healthy controls did not differ significantly.

Trimming removed 4 bases from V and 2 bases from J, with 19 bases in between. In germline, CDR1 is SGHDT, CDR2 YYEEEE. This CDR3 is built from 16 residues. The rearrangement links TRBV5-6 to TRBJ2-7; D possibly corresponds to TRBD1 (5 bases). Sequenced sample: CD8+ T cells sorted from blood. The TCR sequence derives from an adult with rheumatoid arthritis. This CDR3 is CASSPGRKGYTYEQYF. The CDR3 DNA is TGTGCCAGCAGCCCGGGTCGTAAGGGGTATACCTACGAGCAGTACTTC.